This T cell receptor (beta chain) was captured by sequencing in a study of T cell changes during pregnancy in multiple sclerosis. The CDR3 is 13 amino acids. Germline CDR1 SEHNR, CDR2 FQNEAQ (reference sequence). Deletions cut 7 bases from V and 1 base from J, with 10 bases between. TCRdb's table, derived via immunoSEQ multiplex PCR, lists solely in-frame clones and lacks some. This sample has over 90,000 clones, with 90% found just once. Sample: peripheral blood, taken in the second trimester of pregnancy. The TCR comes from a female donor in good health, enrolled as a control in a pregnancy study. V usage is TRBV7-9 and J usage is TRBJ1-1, with a possible D match to TRBD1 (5 bases). The CDR3 DNA sequence: TGTGCCAGCATTCTCGGGGGGAACACTGAAGCTTTCTTT. It codes for CASILGGNTEAFF. The full variable domain, rest sourced from reference TRBV7-9 and TRBJ1-1, is DTGVSQNPRHKITKRGQNVTFRCDPISEHNRLYWYRQTLGQGPEFLTYFQNEAQLEKSRLLSDRFSAERPKGSFSTLEIQRTEQGDSAMYLCASILGGNTEAFFGQGTRLTVV.